This T cell receptor beta chain is drawn from a study of neurological immune-mediated disorders (dated by TCRdb to between 2018 and 2021). For the wider study: Peripheral blood TCR-beta repertoires from HTLV-I-associated myelopathy (HAM/TSP) patients, multiple sclerosis patients and healthy controls were compared by UMI-based sequencing. The roughly 110 TCR-beta libraries covered PBMC samples along with longitudinal samples, technical triplicates, and paired sorted CD4+ and CD8+ T-cell subsets. Longitudinal HAM/TSP donors and healthy donors each had 3 time-points at intervals of about 3-45 months. The cohort comprised 68 subjects: roughly 15 HAM/TSP patients, 34 multiple sclerosis patients and about 20 healthy controls. The full study reports these points: TCR clonal expansion was highest in HAM/TSP patients and lowest in MS patients, with MS patients falling below even healthy controls. No identical CDR3 amino acid sequences were shared among expanded clones across subjects, suggesting private TCR-beta repertoires in all groups.

The CDR3 covers 12 residues, taking in both the cysteine and the phenylalanine. Of the read, only the CDR3 DNA is kept; its 36 bases are in frame from base 1. CDR1 and CDR2 (SGHTA, FQGTGA) derive from the germline V gene. V is pared back by 6 bases and J by 9 bases, with 12 bases lying between the germline termini. Remarks on this clonotype: The specificity of this receptor is unknown. There are no base qualities to consult, and no much larger clone falls within one base.

What this sample's time point label stands for: longitudinal time-point 2. For unsorted PBMC libraries, 2 million PBMCs were used after storage in RNAlater at -80 degrees C until RNA extraction. Peripheral blood was subjected to Ficoll-Hypaque density gradient centrifugation to isolate PBMCs, which were then cryopreserved in liquid nitrogen. cDNA was synthesized by template-switch 5'RACE using a primer with a 10-nucleotide random unique molecular identifier that tagged each TCR transcript. Every sequencing run covered 15-18 subjects and yielded more than 180 million TCR-beta sequences. The RNeasy kit was used to extract total RNA. Using the KAPA Real-time Library Amplification kit, TCR-beta VDJ regions were amplified with primers for the TCR constant region and the 5'RACE anchor. A first PCR added sample indexes and Illumina adaptors, after which a second PCR increased the library yield. The roughly 650 bp TCR product was size-selected on a 2% E-gel SizeSelection system after Ampure bead purification. Before pooling, library quality was assessed on a Bioanalyzer, concentration was determined with Qubit, and library quantification was performed with the Kapa Library Quantification kit. Libraries were sequenced paired-end 2 x 150 bp on an Illumina HiSeq 2500. To increase sequence diversity, roughly 24-31% phiX was spiked into each library pool. The paper's data handling went like this. Quality-filtered reads were processed with the UMI-based MiGEC pipeline, which removed over 85% of raw TCR sequences during error correction. IMGT germline references were used for aligning VDJ genes, and each clonotype was defined as a unique CDR3 amino acid sequence together with its V-J genes. VDJtools evaluated clonal expansion, Shannon diversity and CDR3 relatedness (CalcPairwiseDistances, ClusterSamples); CLCbio workbench built phylogenetic trees. Expanded clones were defined as having at least 8 unique UMIs, based on coefficient-of-variation modelling across technical triplicates. In TCRdb, the public reads were trimmed at Q25 with fastp and aligned with MiXCR, with productive beta chains retained. Here each entry gathers all rows of one CDR3 protein and keeps the most common genes and DNA. These V and J calls derive from TCRdb rather than the authors' analysis. The sample yields about 90,000 distinct CDR3 sequences; approximately 13% were counted once. The top ten constitute around 4.5% of the sample.

The TCR comes from a female donor with HTLV-1-associated myelopathy (HAM/TSP). Sequencing used PBMCs. The chain uses TRBV7-3 and TRBJ2-4, with an unclear D gene assignment. The CDR3 protein sequence reads: CASSGPEGIQYF. The DNA sequence is TGTGCCAGCAGTGGGCCAGAAGGCATTCAGTACTTC.